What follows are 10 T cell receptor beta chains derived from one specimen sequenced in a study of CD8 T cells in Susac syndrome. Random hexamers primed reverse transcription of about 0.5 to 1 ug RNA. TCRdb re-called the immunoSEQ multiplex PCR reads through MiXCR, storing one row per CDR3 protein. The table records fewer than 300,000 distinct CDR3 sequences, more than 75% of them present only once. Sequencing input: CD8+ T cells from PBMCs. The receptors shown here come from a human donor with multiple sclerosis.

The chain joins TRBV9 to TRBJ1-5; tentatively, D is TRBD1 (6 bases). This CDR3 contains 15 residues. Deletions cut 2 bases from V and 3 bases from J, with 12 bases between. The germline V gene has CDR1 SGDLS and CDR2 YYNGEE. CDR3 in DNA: TGTGCCAGCAGCGTTGGGGGCTCCCCCAATCAGCCCCAGCATTTT. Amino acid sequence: CASSVGGSPNQPQHF. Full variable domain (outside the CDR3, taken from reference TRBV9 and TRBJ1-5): DSGVTQTPKHLITATGQRVTLRCSPRSGDLSVYWYQQSLDQGLQFLIQYYNGEERAKGNILERFSAQQFPDLHSELNLSSLELGDSALYFCASSVGGSPNQPQHFGDGTRLSIL.

CDR3 sequence reads: CASSLTTSGSPDTQYF. Written as DNA, the CDR3 is TGTGCCAGCAGCTTAACTACTAGCGGGAGTCCAGATACGCAGTATTTT. The chain uses TRBV13 and TRBJ2-3, with 11 bases matching TRBD2. V gave up 2 bases and J gave up 4 bases; unmatched junction bases: 5. The germline gives CDR1 PRHDT, CDR2 FYEKMQ (reference sequence). The CDR3 sequence is 16 residues long.

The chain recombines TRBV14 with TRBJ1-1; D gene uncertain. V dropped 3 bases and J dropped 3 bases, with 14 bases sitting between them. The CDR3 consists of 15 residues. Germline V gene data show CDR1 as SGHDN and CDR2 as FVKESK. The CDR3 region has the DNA TGTGCCAGCAGCCACGTCCGCCGGGAAGACACTGAAGCTTTCTTT. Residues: CASSHVRREDTEAFF.

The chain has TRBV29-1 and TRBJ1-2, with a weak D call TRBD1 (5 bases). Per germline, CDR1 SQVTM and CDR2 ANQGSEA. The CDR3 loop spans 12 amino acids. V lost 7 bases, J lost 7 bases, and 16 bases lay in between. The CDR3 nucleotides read TGCAGCGCTGACCCCGGGAGGGGTGGCTACACCTTC. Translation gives CSADPGRGGYTF.

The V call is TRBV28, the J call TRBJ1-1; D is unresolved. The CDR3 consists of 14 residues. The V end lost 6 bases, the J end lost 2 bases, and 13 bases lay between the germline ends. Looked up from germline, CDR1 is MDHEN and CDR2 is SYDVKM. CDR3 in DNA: TGTGCCAGCAGGCTGCCGCTCCGTAACACTGAAGCTTTCTTT. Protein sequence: CASRLPLRNTEAFF.

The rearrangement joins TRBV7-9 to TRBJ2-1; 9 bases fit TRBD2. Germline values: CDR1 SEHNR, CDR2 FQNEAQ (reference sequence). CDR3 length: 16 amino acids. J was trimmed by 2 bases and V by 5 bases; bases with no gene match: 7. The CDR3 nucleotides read TGTGCCAGCAGCCAGGATAGCGGGAGTGCCTACAATGAGCAGTTCTTC. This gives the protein CASSQDSGSAYNEQFF.

The DNA of the CDR3 is TGTGCCAGCTCAGGCAGGGAGCTGTTTTTT. It encodes CASSGRELFF. The V call is TRBV9, the J call TRBJ2-2; D is ambiguous. V lost 7 bases and J 9 bases, leaving 7 bases between the germline ends. The CDR3 covers 10 residues. Germline loops: CDR1 SGDLS, CDR2 YYNGEE.

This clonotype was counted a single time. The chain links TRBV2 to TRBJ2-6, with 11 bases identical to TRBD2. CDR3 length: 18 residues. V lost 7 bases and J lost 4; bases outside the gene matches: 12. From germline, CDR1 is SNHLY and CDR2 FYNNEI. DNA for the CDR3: TGTGCCAGCACAGGATTGGGACTAGCGGTGACGGGGGCCAACGTCCTGACTTTC. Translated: CASTGLGLAVTGANVLTF. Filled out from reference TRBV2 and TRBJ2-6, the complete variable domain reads EPEVTQTPSHQVTQMGQEVILRCVPISNHLYFYWYRQILGQKVEFLVSFYNNEISEKSEIFDDQFSVERPDGSNFTLKIRSTKLEDSAMYFCASTGLGLAVTGANVLTFGAGSRLTVL.

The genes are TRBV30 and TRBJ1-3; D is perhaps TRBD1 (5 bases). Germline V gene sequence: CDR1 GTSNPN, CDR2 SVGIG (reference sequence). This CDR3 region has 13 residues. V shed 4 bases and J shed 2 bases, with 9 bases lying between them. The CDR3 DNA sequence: TGTGCCTGGACTCCGGGGGCTGGAAACACCATATATTTT. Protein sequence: CAWTPGAGNTIYF.

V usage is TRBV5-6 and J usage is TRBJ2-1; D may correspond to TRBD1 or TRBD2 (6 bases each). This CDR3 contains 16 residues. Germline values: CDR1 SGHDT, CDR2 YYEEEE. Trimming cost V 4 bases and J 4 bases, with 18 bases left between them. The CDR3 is CASSPLDGGVYNEQFF. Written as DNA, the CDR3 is TGTGCCAGCAGCCCCCTAGACGGGGGCGTATACAATGAGCAGTTCTTC.